The entry that follows covers one TCR beta chain sequence. Its target is unknown. The sample belongs to a study of shared clonotypes between healthy human individuals. Overall study findings and caveats: Memory subsets generally showed lower estimated richness than naive subsets.

Splitting the CD4+ cells yielded a CD45RA+ naive subset and a CD45RA-negative memory subset. Assay: immunoSEQ multiplex PCR; the TCRdb copy retains only in-frame clones and omits some. The sample contains about 670,000 clones, about two thirds of which appear only once. The germline CDR1 and CDR2 sequences are LNHDA and SQIVND (reference sequence). Germline trimming cut 6 bases from V and 6 bases from J; bases unmatched to any gene: 14. This CDR3 is 16 amino acids long. This receptor was taken from a woman in her thirties in good health. V and J are TRBV19 and TRBJ2-4; 7 bases fit TRBD2. Sequencing used memory CD4+ T cells sorted from blood. Sample subset: CD45RA-negative fraction. CDR3 bases: TGTGCCAGTAGGCATCGACTAGCCGGCGGCTCAAACATTCAGTACTTC. Protein product: CASRHRLAGGSNIQYF. Full variable domain (outside the CDR3, taken from reference TRBV19 and TRBJ2-4): DGGITQSPKYLFRKEGQNVTLSCEQNLNHDAMYWYRQDPGQGLRLIYYSQIVNDFQKGDIAEGYSVSREKKESFPLTVTSAQKNPTAFYLCASRHRLAGGSNIQYFGAGTRLSVL.